Below, 27 T cell receptor beta chains from the same sample are listed, as sequenced in a study of naive and memory T cell subsets. An equimolar mix of two oligonucleotides served as the beta constant-region primer for TRBC1 and TRBC2. The ligated cDNA underwent four PCR rounds using SP2 and nested alpha and beta constant-region primers. TCRdb called the UMI-ligation and nested PCR reads again in MiXCR, with one record for every CDR3 protein. This sample carries about 4,400 distinct CDR3 sequences, less than 5.5% of them seen once, and the ten largest clones take about 26%. Sequences were obtained from effector memory CD8+ T cells from blood. Regarding subset: effector memory, CD45RA- CD27-. Receptors were obtained from a human donor in good health.

This chain links TRBV28 with TRBJ2-7; 9 bases line up with TRBD2. The CDR3 runs 15 residues. Germline V lookup: CDR1 MDHEN, CDR2 SYDVKM. With V trimmed by 6 bases and J by 6 bases, 12 bases remained unmatched. CDR3 protein: CASSQRPGLAGEQYF. The CDR3 nucleotides are TGTGCCAGCAGCCAAAGGCCGGGACTAGCAGGCGAGCAGTACTTC.

This clonotype was observed at least ten times. This chain links TRBV27 with TRBJ2-6; D remains unclear. The CDR3 has 15 residues. Trimming removed 2 bases from V and 4 bases from J, with 9 bases in between. Per the germline V gene, CDR1 is MNHEY and CDR2 is SMNVEV (reference sequence). CDR3 sequence: CASSLTEQGANVLTF. CDR3 in DNA: TGTGCCAGCAGTTTAACTGAGCAGGGGGCCAACGTCCTGACTTTC.

This clonotype was counted a few times. The chain is built from TRBV6-1 and TRBJ2-1, with 10 bases fitting TRBD2. Looked up from germline, CDR1 is MNHNS and CDR2 is SASEGT. CDR3 length: 15 residues. J lost 7 bases, V lost 6 bases, and 9 bases had no gene match. The CDR3 sequence is CASRRLAGDSNEQFF. CDR3 sequence (DNA): TGTGCCAGCAGAAGGCTAGCGGGAGATTCTAATGAGCAGTTCTTC.

The chain combines TRBV6-1 with TRBJ2-1; possible D gene TRBD1, 6 bases. Germline V gene sequence: CDR1 MNHNS, CDR2 SASEGT. The CDR3 spans 12 residues. Between the trimmed V and J ends, which lost 2 bases and 10 bases, there was a span of 9 bases. The CDR3 is CASSEFGTEQFF. CDR3 coding DNA: TGTGCCAGCAGTGAATTTGGGACAGAGCAGTTCTTC.

The rearrangement links TRBV2 to TRBJ2-2; no reliable D call. Germline CDR1 SNHLY, CDR2 FYNNEI. This CDR3 contains 16 residues. Deletions cut 8 bases from V and 4 bases from J, with 20 bases between. CDR3 protein: CASSDGSTHSTGELFF. The CDR3 DNA reads TGTGCCAGCTCGGACGGATCGACCCATAGCACCGGGGAGCTGTTTTTT. The full variable domain, with the rest looked up from reference TRBV2 and TRBJ2-2, is EPEVTQTPSHQVTQMGQEVILRCVPISNHLYFYWYRQILGQKVEFLVSFYNNEISEKSEIFDDQFSVERPDGSNFTLKIRSTKLEDSAMYFCASSDGSTHSTGELFFGEGSRLTVL.

Many counts were recorded for this clonotype. The chain joins TRBV4-1 to TRBJ2-1, with no clear D. Trimming pared 1 base from V and 11 bases from J, leaving 9 bases between. This CDR3 comprises 12 residues. Per the germline V gene, CDR1 is MGHRA and CDR2 is YSYEKL. The CDR3 coding sequence is TGCGCCAGCAGCCAAGGGGCGTTCAAGCAGTTCTTC. Translation gives CASSQGAFKQFF.

This clonotype was detected ten times or more. V and J are TRBV28 and TRBJ2-7; 10 nucleotides align to TRBD2. Looked up from germline, CDR1 is MDHEN and CDR2 is SYDVKM. V was clipped by 5 bases and J by 2 bases; unmatched bases: 6. This CDR3 is 15 amino acids long. CDR3 sequence (DNA): TGTGCCAGCAGTCCTCGGACTAGCGGAACCTACGAGCAGTACTTC. It codes for CASSPRTSGTYEQYF.

This clonotype was seen at least ten times. This chain joins TRBV3-1 and TRBJ2-7, with TRBD2 identical over 10 bases. The CDR3 contains 15 residues. The trim removed 2 bases at V and 2 bases at J, leaving 3 bases unmatched. Germline V gives CDR1 LGHDT, CDR2 YNNKEL (reference sequence). The CDR3 DNA is TGTGCCAGCAGCCAACAAGCGGGAGGGACCTACGAGCAGTACTTC. Its translation is CASSQQAGGTYEQYF.

Ten or more counts support this clonotype. This chain connects TRBV6-1 to TRBJ1-1; weak D call: TRBD1 (6 bases). Between the trimmed V and J ends, which lost 10 bases and 7 bases, there was a span of 22 bases. The CDR3 totals 14 residues. Per germline, CDR1 MNHNS and CDR2 SASEGT. The CDR3 region is CAILLTGRRFEAFF. The DNA of the CDR3 is TGTGCCATCCTTCTGACAGGTCGGCGGTTTGAAGCTTTCTTT.

This clonotype is termed medium-sized. This chain uses TRBV28 with TRBJ2-1; perhaps TRBD2 as D (6 bases). The germline CDR1 and CDR2 sequences are MDHEN and SYDVKM. V gave up 6 bases and J gave up 6 bases, with 15 bases separating them. There are 14 residues in the CDR3. This chain's CDR3 is CASRPGVVANEQFF. The CDR3 DNA reads TGTGCCAGCAGACCGGGGGTAGTTGCCAATGAGCAGTTCTTC.

This clonotype was counted only a few times. The chain combines TRBV6-6 with TRBJ2-7; D remains ambiguous. Trimming pared 2 bases from V and 6 bases from J, leaving 11 bases between. CDR3 length: 13 residues. The germline V gene has CDR1 MNHNY and CDR2 SVGAGI (reference sequence). CDR3 residues: CASSYETTFEQYF. Here the CDR3 DNA reads TGTGCCAGCAGTTACGAGACCACGTTCGAGCAGTACTTC.

Ten or more counts support this clonotype. CDR3 protein: CSALTSGRDDIQYF. The CDR3 DNA follows: TGCAGCGCCCTAACTAGCGGGAGGGATGACATTCAGTACTTC. The rearrangement links TRBV29-1 to TRBJ2-4; 13 nucleotides align to TRBD2. V lost 7 bases to trimming and J lost 8 bases; unmatched junction nucleotides: 8. CDR1 is SQVTM, CDR2 ANQGSEA, per germline. The CDR3 runs 14 residues.

Details on this clonotype: This sequence may be a read error, since a much larger clone differs from it by one base. This chain joins TRBV5-4 and TRBJ2-7, with 8 bases fitting TRBD1. Per the germline V gene, CDR1 is SGHNT and CDR2 is YYREEE (reference sequence). The CDR3 consists of 14 residues. The CDR3 coding sequence is TGTGCCAGCAGCCCCGACAGGGGTTTCTACAAGCAGTACTTC. It codes for CASSPDRGFYKQYF.

There are a few counts of this clonotype. The genes are TRBV20-1 and TRBJ2-5, with D maybe TRBD2 (6 bases). The CDR3 spans 12 residues. The V gene lost 6 bases and the J gene lost 6 bases, with 14 bases spanning the gap. The germline CDR1 and CDR2 sequences are DFQATT and SNEGSKA (reference sequence). Here the CDR3 reads CSATYGSKTQYF. In DNA form, the CDR3 reads TGCAGTGCAACTTACGGGAGCAAGACCCAGTACTTC.

The V and J genes are TRBV20-1 and TRBJ1-1; possibly TRBD1 for D (6 bases). Germline V gene data show CDR1 as DFQATT and CDR2 as SNEGSKA (reference sequence). This CDR3 is built from 12 residues. Trimming removed 1 base from V and 3 bases from J, with 6 bases in between. CDR3 in DNA: TGCAGTGCTAGAGGGACAGACACTGAAGCTTTCTTT. Translated: CSARGTDTEAFF.

The sample holds a few counts of this clonotype. V usage is TRBV5-6 and J usage is TRBJ1-1; D ambiguous. The CDR3 contains 12 residues. The V end was cut by 2 bases, the J end by 3 bases, with 5 bases between. CDR1 is SGHDT, CDR2 YYEEEE, per germline. CDR3: CASSFPDTEAFF. CDR3 in DNA: TGTGCCAGCAGCTTTCCGGACACTGAAGCTTTCTTT.

The CDR3 loop reads CASRTSVDTQYF. The DNA for the CDR3 is TGTGCCAGCAGAACTAGCGTAGATACGCAGTATTTT. This chain links TRBV6-7 with TRBJ2-3; 7 nucleotides agree with TRBD2. TRBV6-7 is an ORF, and what it does is uncertain. The CDR3 runs 12 residues. V trimming: 6 bases; J trimming: 5 bases; junction bases outside the gene matches: 2.

This clonotype has ten or more counts. V is TRBV5-1 and J is TRBJ2-5, with unresolved D. Germline V gene lookup returns CDR1 SGHRS and CDR2 YFSETQ. V lost 2 bases to trimming and J lost 5 bases, with 4 bases between them. The CDR3 runs 11 residues. The CDR3 sequence is CASSFAETQYF. The DNA for the CDR3 is TGCGCCAGCAGCTTTGCCGAGACCCAGTACTTC.

V is TRBV7-8 and J is TRBJ2-1, with TRBD2 matching 9 bases. Germline values: CDR1 SGHVS, CDR2 FQNEAQ. The V and J ends lost 1 base and 5 bases, in that order; junction bases with no gene match: 12. This CDR3 has 18 residues. In DNA, the CDR3 is TGTGCCAGCAGCTTAGGTCGACGCGGGAGGGTCCCCCACAATGAGCAGTTCTTC. Its translation: CASSLGRRGRVPHNEQFF.

There are many counts of this clonotype. The CDR3 reads CASSLTRNEQFF. CDR3 DNA sequence: TGCGCCAGCAGCCTTACTAGAAATGAGCAGTTCTTC. The chain combines TRBV5-1 with TRBJ2-1, with D perhaps matching TRBD2 (5 bases). There are 12 residues in the CDR3. V lost 4 bases and J lost 7, with 9 bases in between. Germline V CDR1 and CDR2: SGHRS, YFSETQ.

In this sample, this clonotype turned up many times. The chain uses TRBV7-2 and TRBJ1-1; D gene ambiguous. The CDR3 is 14 amino acids. V was clipped by 3 bases and J by 0 bases, with 8 bases between them. Germline CDR1 SGHTA, CDR2 FQGNSA. For the CDR3, the DNA is TGTGCCAGCAGCTTCAGGACGGTGAACACTGAAGCTTTCTTT. It is translated as CASSFRTVNTEAFF.

Many counts were recorded for this clonotype. This chain connects TRBV11-2 to TRBJ2-1; maybe TRBD1 (5 bases). The CDR3 is 15 residues long. With 5 bases removed from V and 1 base from J, the gap between germline ends came to 12 bases. CDR1 is SGHAT, CDR2 FQNNGV, per germline. CDR3 nucleotides: TGTGCCAGCAGCCCAACAGGTTTTTCCTACAATGAGCAGTTCTTC. Protein: CASSPTGFSYNEQFF.

This clonotype showed up many times. The gene calls are TRBV4-1 and TRBJ2-1; D unclear. The CDR3 length is 14 residues. From germline, CDR1 is MGHRA and CDR2 YSYEKL. V was pared by 0 bases and J by 9 bases, with 12 bases between. For the CDR3, the DNA is TGCGCCAGCAGCCAAGAAATGGAGTCGGGTGAGCAGTTCTTC. It yields the protein CASSQEMESGEQFF.

The table lists this clonotype with a few counts. The chain has TRBV6-2 or TRBV6-3 and TRBJ2-2, with unresolved D. CDR1 is MNHEY, CDR2 SVGEGT, per germline. The CDR3 is 14 amino acids. V lost 0 bases and J lost 6, with 8 bases in between. The CDR3 sequence: CASSYSSAAGELFF. As DNA, the CDR3 is TGTGCCAGCAGTTACTCTTCGGCGGCCGGGGAGCTGTTTTTT.

In its sample, this clonotype ranks as medium-sized. The chain combines TRBV7-9 with TRBJ2-7; the D gene is possibly TRBD1 (6 bases). CDR3 size: 14 residues. V was clipped by 1 base and J by 6 bases, with 13 bases between them. Per germline, CDR1 SEHNR and CDR2 FQNEAQ (reference sequence). Here the CDR3 DNA reads TGTGCCAGCAGCTTAGTTACAGGGCCGGGCGAGCAGTACTTC. Its protein product is CASSLVTGPGEQYF.

This clonotype came up a few times. The genes are TRBV20-1 and TRBJ2-1; TRBD1 matches 7 bases. The junction had 9 bases not matched to a gene; V was cut back by 4 bases and J by 3 bases. The CDR3 runs 15 residues. Germline-derived CDR1 and CDR2 are DFQATT and SNEGSKA (reference sequence). The CDR3 is CSAKETGSIYNEQFF. In DNA form, the CDR3 reads TGCAGTGCTAAAGAGACAGGGAGTATCTACAATGAGCAGTTCTTC.

By its share, this clonotype is medium-sized (0.01 to 0.1%). The chain has TRBV28 and TRBJ2-7; D is undetermined. The CDR3 is made up of 11 amino acids. The V end lost 3 bases, the J end lost 4 bases, and 4 bases lay between the germline ends. Per the germline V gene, CDR1 is MDHEN and CDR2 is SYDVKM. This CDR3 reads CASSFYYEQYF. CDR3 nucleotide sequence: TGTGCCAGCAGTTTTTATTACGAGCAGTACTTC.